These T cell receptor beta chains were read from a single sample in a study of shared clonotypes between healthy human individuals. This table comes from immunoSEQ multiplex PCR, and its TCRdb copy is limited to in-frame clones, with some not included. The sample contains 2.5 million or so clones, just over 90% of which appear only once. The specimen sequenced was naive CD4+ T cells sorted from blood. These receptors were obtained from a man aged 18 to 30 in good health. The CDR3 runs from the conserved cysteine through the conserved F or W. A D gene is named only where the DNA matches it firmly. Not every row has a clone size; where given, it reads once, few, many or a size class.

len	v_gene	d_gene	abundance	j_gene	CDR3aa	CDR3nt
14	TRBV30	.	.	TRBJ2-7	CAWTRRSPSDEQYF	TGTGCCTGGACCCGTCGGTCCCCGAGCGACGAGCAGTACTTC
18	TRBV27	.	.	TRBJ2-6	CASSLWGVASSGANVLTF	TGTGCCAGCAGTTTATGGGGGGTCGCAAGCTCTGGGGCCAACGTCCTGACTTTC
16	TRBV10-1	.	.	TRBJ1-1	CASSESRPTPGTEAFF	TGCGCCAGCAGTGAGTCTAGGCCGACGCCTGGGACTGAAGCTTTCTTT
15	TRBV18	.	.	TRBJ2-7	CASSPGQGSSYEQYF	TGTGCCAGCTCACCAGGGCAGGGGAGCTCCTACGAGCAGTACTTC
15	TRBV19	.	.	TRBJ1-5	CASSIGEYSNQPQHF	TGTGCCAGTAGTATTGGCGAGTATAGCAATCAGCCCCAGCATTTT
15	TRBV10-3	.	.	TRBJ2-2	CATGRGVGPPGELFF	TGTGCCACGGGAAGGGGGGTTGGCCCTCCCGGGGAGCTGTTTTTT
14	TRBV13	TRBD2	.	TRBJ2-7	CASAPREGFYEQYF	TGTGCCAGCGCCCCCCGGGAGGGTTTTTACGAGCAGTACTTC
15	TRBV5-6	.	.	TRBJ2-3	CASSSAGWSTDTQYF	TGTGCCAGCAGCAGTGCGGGCTGGTCCACAGATACGCAGTATTTT
14	TRBV7-6	.	.	TRBJ2-2	CASSLFRSTGELFF	TGTGCCAGCAGCTTATTCCGCTCAACCGGGGAGCTGTTTTTT
13	TRBV7-9	TRBD2	.	TRBJ2-1	CASSFPSGNEQFF	TGTGCCAGCAGCTTTCCTAGCGGCAATGAGCAGTTCTTC
15	TRBV5-4	TRBD2	.	TRBJ2-7	CASSLASGSSYEQYF	TGTGCCAGCAGCTTGGCTAGCGGGAGTTCCTACGAGCAGTACTTC
14	TRBV2	.	.	TRBJ2-1	CASSKDYRVSEQFF	TGTGCCAGCAGCAAGGACTACCGTGTTAGTGAGCAGTTCTTC
15	TRBV7-2	TRBD2	.	TRBJ2-1	CASSYGTSSYNEQFF	TGTGCCAGCAGCTACGGGACTAGCTCTTACAATGAGCAGTTCTTC
13	TRBV19	TRBD1	few	TRBJ1-5	CASSGTVNQPQHF	TGTGCCAGTAGCGGGACAGTTAATCAGCCCCAGCATTTT
14	TRBV10-3	TRBD1	.	TRBJ2-7	CAISEGQGVYEQYF	TGTGCCATCAGTGAGGGGCAGGGGGTTTACGAGCAGTACTTC
15	TRBV6-5	TRBD1	.	TRBJ1-5	CASSRTGTGNQPQHF	TGTGCCAGCAGCCGGACCGGGACAGGGAATCAGCCCCAGCATTTT
15	TRBV14	.	.	TRBJ2-5	CASSQGRGRQETQYF	TGTGCCAGCAGCCAAGGAAGGGGCAGACAAGAGACCCAGTACTTC
16	TRBV5-1	TRBD2	.	TRBJ2-7	CASSLSLAGEEYEQYF	TGCGCCAGCAGCTTGTCCCTAGCGGGAGAGGAGTACGAGCAGTACTTC
13	TRBV5-8	.	.	TRBJ1-1	CASSLELNTEAFF	TGTGCCAGCAGCTTGGAACTGAACACTGAAGCTTTCTTT
13	TRBV27	.	.	TRBJ1-6	CASSGGGGSPLHF	TGTGCCAGCAGTGGGGGAGGGGGTTCACCCCTCCACTTT
13	TRBV19	.	.	TRBJ2-5	CASKARGRETQYF	TGTGCCAGTAAGGCTAGGGGCCGTGAGACCCAGTACTTC
13	TRBV6-5	.	.	TRBJ2-3	CASSYDHTDTQYF	TGTGCCAGCAGTTATGACCACACAGATACGCAGTATTTT
17	TRBV4-1	TRBD1	.	TRBJ1-3	CASSQGLLQGGGNTIYF	TGCGCCAGCAGCCAAGGATTATTACAGGGGGGAGGAAACACCATATATTTT
17	TRBV4-2	.	.	TRBJ2-1	CASSPGGRQSSYNEQFF	TGTGCCAGCAGCCCCGGGGGCCGTCAAAGCTCCTACAATGAGCAGTTCTTC
13	TRBV7-9	.	.	TRBJ1-6	CASAGRNNSPLHF	TGTGCCAGCGCGGGACGGAATAATTCACCCCTCCACTTT
13	TRBV30	.	.	TRBJ2-5	CAWSVRTQETQYF	TGTGCCTGGAGTGTTCGGACTCAAGAGACCCAGTACTTC
13	TRBV5-4	.	.	TRBJ1-5	CASSLDEGQPQHF	TGTGCCAGCAGCTTGGACGAGGGGCAGCCCCAGCATTTT
15	TRBV9	TRBD1	.	TRBJ1-1	CASSGGQKMNTEAFF	TGTGCCAGCAGCGGGGGACAGAAAATGAACACTGAAGCTTTCTTT
15	TRBV18	.	.	TRBJ2-7	CASSPSEGPVLFRDF	TGTGCCAGCTCACCGTCTGAGGGACCCGTTCTTTTTAGGGACTTC
13	TRBV10-1	.	.	TRBJ1-3	CASRGGPGNTIYF	TGCGCCAGCCGAGGGGGGCCTGGAAACACCATATATTTT
16	TRBV5-1	.	.	TRBJ2-5	CASSLDLARGRETQYF	TGCGCCAGCAGCTTGGATCTGGCGAGGGGTAGAGAGACCCAGTACTTC
15	TRBV19	.	.	TRBJ1-1	CASSWVRGGNTEAFF	TGTGCCAGTAGTTGGGTGCGCGGGGGGAACACTGAAGCTTTCTTT
15	TRBV6-1	.	.	TRBJ2-1	CASSVGPGVGNEQFF	TGTGCCAGCAGTGTCGGCCCTGGGGTCGGCAATGAGCAGTTCTTC
16	TRBV28	.	.	TRBJ1-2	CASRLRRASVNYGYTF	TGTGCCAGCAGACTACGACGGGCCTCAGTGAACTATGGCTACACCTTC
15	TRBV6-1	.	.	TRBJ1-5	CASSTGGVSNQPQHF	TGTGCCAGCAGTACCGGGGGGGTTAGCAATCAGCCCCAGCATTTT
16	TRBV23-1	.	once	TRBJ2-6	CASSPNGESGANVLTF	TGCGCCAGCAGTCCGAACGGGGAATCTGGGGCCAACGTCCTGACTTTC
14	TRBV5-4	.	.	TRBJ1-1	CASSLGGSNTEAFF	TGTGCCAGCAGCTTGGGGGGCAGCAACACTGAAGCTTTCTTT